This T cell receptor (beta chain) comes out of a study of shared clonotypes between healthy human individuals. Study-wide background: Three plates each covered CD4 naive and memory; CD8 naive two, CD8 memory one. Overall study results and limits: The donor pool, a small one, limited the genetic and exposure-history diversity represented. Rarefaction analysis demonstrated incomplete sorted-subset sequencing notwithstanding large depth.

A deep-level run was used for the assay. The assay was immunoSEQ multiplex PCR, and TCRdb's table has in-frame clones only and misses some. The top ten hold about 1.8% of the sample, which has 600,000 to 750,000 clones, roughly 72% seen once. This clone was counted once. As yet, its antigen is unknown. Trimming left V 5 bases short and J 0 bases short, with 17 bases between. The CDR3 has 17 residues. CDR1 is SGHTA, CDR2 FQGTGA, per germline. The source is a woman between 25 and 40 years old in good health. The J gene is TRBJ1-3, the V gene TRBV7-3; a possible D gene is TRBD1 (5 bases). Sequenced material: memory CD4+ T cells sorted from blood. Subset meaning: CD45RA-negative fraction. The CDR3: CASSAQGGDPSGNTIYF. The CDR3 DNA sequence: TGTGCCAGCAGCGCCCAGGGCGGGGATCCCTCTGGAAACACCATATATTTT.